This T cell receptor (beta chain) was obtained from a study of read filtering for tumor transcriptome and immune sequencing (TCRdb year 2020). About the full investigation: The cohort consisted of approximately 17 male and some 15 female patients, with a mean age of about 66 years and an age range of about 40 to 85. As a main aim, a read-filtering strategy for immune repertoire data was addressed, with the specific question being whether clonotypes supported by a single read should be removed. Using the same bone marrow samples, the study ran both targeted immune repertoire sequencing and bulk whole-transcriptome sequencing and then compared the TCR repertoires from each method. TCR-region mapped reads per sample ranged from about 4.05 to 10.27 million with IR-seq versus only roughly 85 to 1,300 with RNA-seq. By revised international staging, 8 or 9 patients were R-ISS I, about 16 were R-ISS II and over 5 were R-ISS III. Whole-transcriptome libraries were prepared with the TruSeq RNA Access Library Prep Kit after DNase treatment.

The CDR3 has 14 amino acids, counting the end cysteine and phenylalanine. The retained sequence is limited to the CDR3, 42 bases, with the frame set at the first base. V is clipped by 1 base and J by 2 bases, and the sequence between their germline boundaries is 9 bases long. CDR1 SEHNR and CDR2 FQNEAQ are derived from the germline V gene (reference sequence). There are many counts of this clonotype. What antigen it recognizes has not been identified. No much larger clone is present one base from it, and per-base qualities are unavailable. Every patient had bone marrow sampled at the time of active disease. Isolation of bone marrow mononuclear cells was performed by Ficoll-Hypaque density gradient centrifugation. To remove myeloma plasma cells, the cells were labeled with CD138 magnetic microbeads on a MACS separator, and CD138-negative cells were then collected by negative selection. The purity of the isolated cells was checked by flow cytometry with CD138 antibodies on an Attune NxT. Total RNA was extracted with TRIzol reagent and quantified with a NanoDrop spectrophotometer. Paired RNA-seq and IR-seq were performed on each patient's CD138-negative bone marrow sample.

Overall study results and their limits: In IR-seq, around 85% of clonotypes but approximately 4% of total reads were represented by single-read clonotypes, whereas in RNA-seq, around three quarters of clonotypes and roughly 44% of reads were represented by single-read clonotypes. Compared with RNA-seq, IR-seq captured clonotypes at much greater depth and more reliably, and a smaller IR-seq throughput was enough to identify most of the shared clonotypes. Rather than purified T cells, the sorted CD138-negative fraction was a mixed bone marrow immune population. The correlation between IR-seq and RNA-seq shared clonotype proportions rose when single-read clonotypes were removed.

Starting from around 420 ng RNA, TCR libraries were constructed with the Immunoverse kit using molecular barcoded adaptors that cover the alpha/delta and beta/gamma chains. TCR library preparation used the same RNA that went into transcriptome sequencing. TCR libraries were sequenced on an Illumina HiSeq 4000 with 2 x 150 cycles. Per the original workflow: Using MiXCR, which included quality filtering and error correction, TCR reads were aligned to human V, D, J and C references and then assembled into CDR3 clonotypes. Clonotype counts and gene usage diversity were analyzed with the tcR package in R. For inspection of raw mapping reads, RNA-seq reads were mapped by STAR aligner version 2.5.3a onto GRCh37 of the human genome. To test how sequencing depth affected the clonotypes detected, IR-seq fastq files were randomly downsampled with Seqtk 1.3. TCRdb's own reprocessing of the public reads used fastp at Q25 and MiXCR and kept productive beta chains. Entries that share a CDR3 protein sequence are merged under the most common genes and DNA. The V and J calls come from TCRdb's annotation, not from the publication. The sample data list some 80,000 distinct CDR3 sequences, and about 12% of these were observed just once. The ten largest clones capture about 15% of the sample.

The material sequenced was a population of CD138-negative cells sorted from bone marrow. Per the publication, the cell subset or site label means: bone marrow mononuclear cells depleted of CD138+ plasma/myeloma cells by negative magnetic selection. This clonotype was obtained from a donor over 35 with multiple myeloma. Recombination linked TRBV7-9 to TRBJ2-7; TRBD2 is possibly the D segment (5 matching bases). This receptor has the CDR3 CASSLGTLPYEQYF. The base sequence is TGTGCCAGCAGCTTAGGGACTCTCCCCTACGAGCAGTACTTC.